Listed below are T cell receptor beta chains from one sample, sequenced in a study of beta chain features in type 1 diabetes. Sequencing used immunoSEQ multiplex PCR; TCRdb keeps in-frame clones, though not all of them. Among 600,000 to 650,000 clones listed, roughly 15% were seen once. The sample taken for sequencing was naive CD4+ T cells from blood. The source of these receptors is a man between 18 and 35 years old in good health. CDR3s include the opening cysteine and the closing phenylalanine or tryptophan. Fields, in order: clone size, V gene, J gene, D gene, CDR3 protein, CDR3 DNA. D genes are given only for firm matches. Not every row has a clone size; where given, it reads once, few, many or a size class.

few,TRBV5-4,TRBJ2-1,-,CAWIGGAYNEQFF,TGTGCCTGGATCGGGGGCGCCTACAATGAGCAGTTCTTC
few,TRBV18,TRBJ1-5,-,CASSPSLFDQPQHF,TGTGCCAGCTCACCATCCCTTTTTGATCAGCCCCAGCATTTT
few,TRBV7-2,TRBJ2-5,-,CASSLVEARSQETQYF,TGTGCCAGCAGCTTAGTTGAGGCAAGAAGCCAAGAGACCCAGTACTTC
few,TRBV10-3,TRBJ2-5,TRBD2,CAIRTSGGQETQYF,TGTGCCATCAGGACTAGCGGGGGACAAGAGACCCAGTACTTC
-,TRBV5-1,TRBJ1-2,-,CASSPGVPEVYGYTF,TGCGCCAGCAGCCCCGGGGTCCCGGAGGTCTATGGCTACACCTTC
-,TRBV6-4,TRBJ2-3,-,CASRGNPTDTQYF,TGTGCCAGCCGTGGAAATCCCACAGATACGCAGTATTTT
few,TRBV29-1,TRBJ1-4,-,CSASKGEFSGPFF,TGCAGCGCCTCAAAAGGGGAGTTTTCGGGTCCGTTTTTT
-,TRBV2,TRBJ2-4,-,CASRSREIAKNIQYF,TGTGCCAGCAGGTCTAGGGAGATAGCCAAAAACATTCAGTACTTC
few,TRBV15,TRBJ2-4,-,CATRRGTEVKNIQYF,TGTGCCACGCGACGGGGGACGGAAGTTAAAAACATTCAGTACTTC
-,TRBV11-2,TRBJ1-5,-,CASSLGIRSGIQPQHF,TGTGCCAGCAGCTTAGGCATCCGCAGCGGCATTCAGCCCCAGCATTTT
-,TRBV27,TRBJ2-2,-,CASKGFTGELFF,TGTGCCAGCAAGGGTTTCACCGGGGAGCTGTTTTTT